The 14 T cell receptor beta chains below all came from one sample that was sequenced in a study of CD8 T cells in Susac syndrome. RNA in amounts of roughly 0.5 to 1 ug was reverse transcribed with random hexamers. One entry per CDR3 protein results from TCRdb running MiXCR on the immunoSEQ multiplex PCR reads. The table shows some 150,000 distinct CDR3 sequences, with less than 97% occurring only once. Sequencing input: CD8+ T cells from PBMCs. The receptors here all came from a human donor with multiple sclerosis.

This clonotype was counted a single time. The chain links TRBV20-1 to TRBJ2-7, with D possibly matching TRBD2 (6 bases). Germline V CDR1 and CDR2: DFQATT, SNEGSKA (reference sequence). Trimming shortened V by 4 bases and J by 2 bases, and 12 bases separated the two germline ends. There are 13 residues in the CDR3. As DNA, the CDR3 is TGCAGTGCTAATTCGGGACTCCCCTACGAGCAGTACGTC. This translates into CSANSGLPYEQYV.

The chain has TRBV20-1 and TRBJ1-2, with D maybe TRBD1 (5 bases). Germline V gives CDR1 DFQATT, CDR2 SNEGSKA (reference sequence). V lost 5 bases, J lost 3 bases, and 19 bases lay in between. The CDR3 length is 15 residues. The CDR3 coding sequence is TGCAGTGCTTCCCATCCGGGGGGGAAGGACTATGGCTACACCTTC. Its protein is CSASHPGGKDYGYTF.

The rearrangement joins TRBV11-2 to TRBJ2-7; 7 positions match TRBD2. V shed 7 bases, J shed 3 bases, and the junction held 9 bases outside the gene matches. The V gene's germline CDR1 is SGHAT and CDR2 FQNNGV. There are 14 residues in the CDR3. The CDR3: CASTSSGKLYEQYF. CDR3 coding DNA: TGTGCCAGCACCTCAAGCGGGAAACTCTACGAGCAGTACTTC.

This chain uses TRBV4-2 with TRBJ1-1; D gene ambiguous. Germline V CDR1 and CDR2: LGHNA, YNFKEQ. Trimming pared 0 bases from V and 4 bases from J, leaving 9 bases between. The CDR3 spans 14 residues. CDR3 nucleotides: TGTGCCAGCAGCCAAGAAGGTCAGTTCACTGAAGCTTTCTTT. Protein sequence: CASSQEGQFTEAFF.

The chain is built from TRBV7-2 and TRBJ2-1; TRBD2 aligns across 12 bases. The CDR3 has 15 residues. The trim removed 5 bases at V and 8 bases at J, leaving 7 bases unmatched. Germline V CDR1 and CDR2: SGHTA, FQGNSA. The DNA of the CDR3 is TGTGCCAGCAGCCCCCTAGCGGGGGGGCGTCATGAGCAGTTCTTC. It encodes CASSPLAGGRHEQFF. The whole variable domain, filled in from reference TRBV7-2 and TRBJ2-1, reads GAGVSQSPSNKVTEKGKDVELRCDPISGHTALYWYRQSLGQGLEFLIYFQGNSAPDKSGLPSDRFSAERTGGSVSTLTIQRTQQEDSAVYLCASSPLAGGRHEQFFGPGTRLTVL.

V is TRBV12-3 or TRBV12-4 and J is TRBJ2-7; D is unclear. V lost 7 bases and J 3 bases, leaving 16 bases between the germline ends. The CDR3 runs to 14 residues. Written as DNA, the CDR3 is TGTGCCAGCACCCCCCGGCCGGATTACTACGAGCAGTACTTC. As protein: CASTPRPDYYEQYF.

The CDR3 spells CSARDPEKLDYGYTF. For the CDR3, the DNA is TGCAGTGCTAGAGATCCCGAGAAACTTGACTATGGCTACACCTTC. The V and J genes are TRBV20-1 and TRBJ1-2; D is uncertain. The length of the CDR3 is 15 residues. V lost 0 bases, J lost 3 bases, and 14 bases lay in between. CDR1 DFQATT and CDR2 SNEGSKA come from the germline V gene (reference sequence).

This chain joins TRBV19 and TRBJ2-1; D is perhaps TRBD2 (5 bases). The CDR3 spans 15 residues. Trimming shortened V by 3 bases and J by 4 bases, and 13 bases separated the two germline ends. Germline V gene lookup returns CDR1 LNHDA and CDR2 SQIVND (reference sequence). The CDR3 is CASSINYGMYNEQFF. As DNA, the CDR3 is TGTGCCAGTAGTATTAACTACGGGATGTACAATGAGCAGTTCTTC.

This chain joins TRBV13 and TRBJ1-1; no clear D. With 0 bases removed from V and 11 bases from J, the gap between germline ends came to 13 bases. Germline V gene lookup returns CDR1 PRHDT and CDR2 FYEKMQ (reference sequence). CDR3 length: 13 residues. CDR3 amino acids: CASSLGGAREAFF. The DNA for the CDR3 is TGTGCCAGCAGCTTAGGTGGCGCCCGTGAGGCTTTCTTT.

The chain couples TRBV3-1 to TRBJ1-6, with TRBD1 as a possible D gene (5 bases). CDR3 length equals 13 residues. Germline V gives CDR1 LGHDT, CDR2 YNNKEL (reference sequence). Trimming stripped 2 bases from V and 10 bases from J, with 9 bases between. The CDR3 sequence is CASSQKGESPLHF. CDR3 DNA sequence: TGTGCCAGCAGCCAAAAAGGGGAATCACCCCTCCACTTT.

This clonotype was detected once. V is TRBV7-9 and J is TRBJ2-7; TRBD1 or TRBD2 may be the D gene (6 bases each). V lost 6 bases and J 5 bases, leaving 17 bases between the germline ends. The V gene's germline CDR1 is SEHNR and CDR2 FQNEAQ (reference sequence). This CDR3 is 14 amino acids long. The CDR3 here is CASSFLGGNDEQYF. Here the CDR3 DNA reads TGTGCCAGCAGTTTTCTGGGGGGCAACGACGAGCAGTACTTC.

V is TRBV7-9 and J is TRBJ2-7; TRBD2 matches 11 bases. CDR1 is SEHNR and CDR2 is FQNEAQ in the germline V gene (reference sequence). The ends lost 5 bases at V and 0 bases at J; junction bases unmatched: 6. This CDR3 is 16 amino acids long. The CDR3 reads CASSPTSGDSSYEQYF. The CDR3 bases are TGTGCCAGCAGCCCGACTAGCGGGGACAGCTCCTACGAGCAGTACTTC.

The V gene is TRBV20-1, the J gene TRBJ2-3, with TRBD1 identical over 9 bases. There are 15 residues in the CDR3. The V gene end was trimmed by 6 bases and the J gene end by 1 base; junction bases not matched to a gene: 8. Germline CDR1 is DFQATT and CDR2 is SNEGSKA (reference sequence). The CDR3 DNA is TGCAGTGCCCCGGAATGGACAGGGGGCACAGATACGCAGTATTTT. Translation gives CSAPEWTGGTDTQYF.

The V gene is TRBV9, the J gene TRBJ2-1, with TRBD2 matching 7 bases. There are 15 residues in the CDR3. Germline V gene sequence: CDR1 SGDLS, CDR2 YYNGEE. Trimming cost V 3 bases and J 4 bases; bases outside gene matches: 7. In nucleotides, the CDR3 is TGTGCCAGCAGCGCGTGGGGGGGAGAGTACAATGAGCAGTTCTTC. Its protein product is CASSAWGGEYNEQFF. Drawing the rest from reference TRBV9 and TRBJ2-1, the complete variable domain is DSGVTQTPKHLITATGQRVTLRCSPRSGDLSVYWYQQSLDQGLQFLIQYYNGEERAKGNILERFSAQQFPDLHSELNLSSLELGDSALYFCASSAWGGEYNEQFFGPGTRLTVL.